This TCR beta chain was sequenced for a study of blood T cells in healthy people across ages. Study-wide context: Per every two T cells, about one barcoded beta molecule was captured by template switching. General study points: A strong correlation between TCR beta diversity and naive T cell percentage was seen. A greater number of naive CD4+ cells and higher diversity distinguished long-lived donors from aged donors.

In this sample, this clonotype turned up once. Its antigen remains unidentified. The ends were cut back, 1 base at V and 4 bases at J, with 13 bases in the middle. CDR1 is LGHNA, CDR2 YSLEER, per germline. The CDR3 contains 15 residues. The second PCR ran about 6 to 12 cycles with a sample-barcoded 5' primer and J-beta primers. Every cDNA molecule bore a tag from a template-switch adaptor containing 12 random nucleotides. In TCRdb, the 5' RACE reads were re-called with MiXCR into one record per CDR3 protein. The sample holds hundreds of thousands of distinct CDR3 sequences, around two thirds seen once.

V is TRBV4-3 and J is TRBJ1-2; D is unclear. This receptor was identified in a man aged 25-45 years in good health. The sequenced sample consisted of blood. For the CDR3, the DNA is TGCGCCAGCAGCCAAGGAGACGGGTCCCTCTATGGCTACACCTTC. It translates to CASSQGDGSLYGYTF.